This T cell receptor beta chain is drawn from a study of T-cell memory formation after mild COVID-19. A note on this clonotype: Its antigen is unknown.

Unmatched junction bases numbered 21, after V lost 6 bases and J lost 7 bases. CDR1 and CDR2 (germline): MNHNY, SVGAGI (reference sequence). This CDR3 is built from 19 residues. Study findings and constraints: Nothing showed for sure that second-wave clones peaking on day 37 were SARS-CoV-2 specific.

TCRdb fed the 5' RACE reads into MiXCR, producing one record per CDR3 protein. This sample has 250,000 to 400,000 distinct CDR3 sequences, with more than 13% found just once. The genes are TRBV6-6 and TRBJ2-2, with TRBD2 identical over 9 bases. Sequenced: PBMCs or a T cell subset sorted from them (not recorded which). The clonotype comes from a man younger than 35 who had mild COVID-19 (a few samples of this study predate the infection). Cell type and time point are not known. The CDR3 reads CASRPRQGEVRGGDGELFF. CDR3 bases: TGTGCCAGCAGGCCACGACAGGGAGAAGTGCGGGGGGGTGACGGGGAGCTGTTTTTT.